This TCR beta chain was sequenced during a study of blood T cell repertoires in COVID-19. Study-level background: Sources were T cells, B-cell-depleted T cells, or PBMCs; the material itself was cDNA or gDNA.

Those enrolled, adults aged 18 to 89 years, came from fewer than 25 US areas. Germline V lookup: CDR1 SNHLY, CDR2 FYNNEI. The CDR3 totals 15 residues. The trim removed 3 bases at V and 6 bases at J, leaving 6 bases unmatched. Here immunoSEQ multiplex PCR was the method, and the copy in TCRdb shows in-frame clones only, minus some. The table has approximately 200,000 clones, approximately 75% seen once. This sequence was found in a man aged 35 to 55 who had recovered from COVID-19. Sequences were obtained from PBMCs or T cells enriched from blood (not recorded which). The gene calls are TRBV2 and TRBJ2-1; 9 nucleotides align to TRBD1. CDR3 in amino acids: CASSDITTGGNEQFF. CDR3 nucleotide sequence: TGTGCCAGCAGTGATATCACGACAGGGGGCAATGAGCAGTTCTTC.